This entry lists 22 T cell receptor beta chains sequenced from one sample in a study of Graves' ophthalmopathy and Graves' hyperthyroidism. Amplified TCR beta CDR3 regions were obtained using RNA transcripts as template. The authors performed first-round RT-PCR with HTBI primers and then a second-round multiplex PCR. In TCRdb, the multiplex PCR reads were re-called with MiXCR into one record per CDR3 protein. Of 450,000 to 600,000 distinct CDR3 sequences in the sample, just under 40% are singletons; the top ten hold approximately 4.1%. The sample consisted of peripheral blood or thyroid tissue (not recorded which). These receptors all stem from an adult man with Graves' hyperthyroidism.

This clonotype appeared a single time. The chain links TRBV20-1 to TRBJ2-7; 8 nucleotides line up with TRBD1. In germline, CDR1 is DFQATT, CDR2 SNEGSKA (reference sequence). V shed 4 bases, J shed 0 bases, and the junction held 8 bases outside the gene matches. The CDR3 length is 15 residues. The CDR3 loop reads CSATPGQATSYEQYF. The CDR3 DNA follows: TGCAGTGCTACGCCGGGACAGGCCACCTCCTACGAGCAGTACTTC.

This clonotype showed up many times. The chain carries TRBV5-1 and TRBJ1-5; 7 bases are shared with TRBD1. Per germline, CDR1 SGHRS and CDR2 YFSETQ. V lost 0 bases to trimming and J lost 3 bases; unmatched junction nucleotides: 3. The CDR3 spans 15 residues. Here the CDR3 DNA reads TGCGCCAGCAGCTTGGAGGGACAGAACAATCAGCCCCAGCATTTT. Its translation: CASSLEGQNNQPQHF.

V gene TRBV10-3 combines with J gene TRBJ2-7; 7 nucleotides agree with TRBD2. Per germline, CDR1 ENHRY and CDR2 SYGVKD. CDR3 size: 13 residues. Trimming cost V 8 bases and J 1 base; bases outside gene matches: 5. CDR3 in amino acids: CAIGGEGSYEQYF. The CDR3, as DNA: TGTGCCATCGGAGGGGAGGGGTCCTACGAGCAGTACTTC.

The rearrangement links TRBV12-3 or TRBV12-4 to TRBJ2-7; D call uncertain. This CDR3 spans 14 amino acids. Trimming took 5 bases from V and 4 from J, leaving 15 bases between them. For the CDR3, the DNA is TGTGCCAGCAGTCCGTTGGGCTGGGATTACGAGCAGTACTTC. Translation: CASSPLGWDYEQYF.

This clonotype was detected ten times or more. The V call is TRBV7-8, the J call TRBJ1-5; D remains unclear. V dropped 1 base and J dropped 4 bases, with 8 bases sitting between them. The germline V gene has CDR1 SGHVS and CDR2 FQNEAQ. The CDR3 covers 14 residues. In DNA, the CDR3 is TGTGCCAGCAGCTTAGTGTCGGAGAATCAGCCCCAGCATTTT. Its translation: CASSLVSENQPQHF.

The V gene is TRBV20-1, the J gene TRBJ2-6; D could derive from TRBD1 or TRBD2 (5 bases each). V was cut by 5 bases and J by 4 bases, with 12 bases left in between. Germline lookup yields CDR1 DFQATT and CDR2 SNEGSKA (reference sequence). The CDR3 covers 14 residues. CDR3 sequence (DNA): TGCAGTGCTGCTCTTGGGACGGGGGCCAACGTCCTGACTTTC. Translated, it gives CSAALGTGANVLTF.

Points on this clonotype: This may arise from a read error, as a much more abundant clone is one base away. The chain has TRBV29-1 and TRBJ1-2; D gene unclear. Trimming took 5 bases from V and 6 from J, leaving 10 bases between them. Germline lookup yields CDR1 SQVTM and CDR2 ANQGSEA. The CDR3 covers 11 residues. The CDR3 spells CSVMGRDGYTF. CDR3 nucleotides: TGCAGCGTTATGGGTCGGGATGGCTACACCTTC. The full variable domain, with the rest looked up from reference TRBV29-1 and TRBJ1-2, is SAVISQKPSRDICQRGTSLTIQCQVDSQVTMMFWYRQQPGQSLTLIATANQGSEATYESGFVIDKFPISRPNLTFSTLTVSNMSPEDSSIYLCSVMGRDGYTFGSGTRLTVV.

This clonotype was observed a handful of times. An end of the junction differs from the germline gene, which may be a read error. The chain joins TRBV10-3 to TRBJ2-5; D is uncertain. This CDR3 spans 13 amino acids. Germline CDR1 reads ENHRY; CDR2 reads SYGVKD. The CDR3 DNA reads TGTGCCAGCAGTGAGGTGGTAAAAGAGACCCAGTACTTC. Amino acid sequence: CASSEVVKETQYF.

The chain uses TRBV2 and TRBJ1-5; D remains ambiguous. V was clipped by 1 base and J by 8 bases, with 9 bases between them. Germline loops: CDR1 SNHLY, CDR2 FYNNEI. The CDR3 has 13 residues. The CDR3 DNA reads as TGTGCCAGCAGTGAAGGGTCCGTCAAGCCCCAGCATTTT. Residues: CASSEGSVKPQHF. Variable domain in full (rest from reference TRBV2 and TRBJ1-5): EPEVTQTPSHQVTQMGQEVILRCVPISNHLYFYWYRQILGQKVEFLVSFYNNEISEKSEIFDDQFSVERPDGSNFTLKIRSTKLEDSAMYFCASSEGSVKPQHFGDGTRLSIL.

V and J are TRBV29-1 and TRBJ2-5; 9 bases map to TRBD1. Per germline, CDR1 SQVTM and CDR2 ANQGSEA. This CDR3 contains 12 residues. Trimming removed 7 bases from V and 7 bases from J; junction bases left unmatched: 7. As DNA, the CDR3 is TGCAGCGGCGGGACAGGGAGTGTGACCCAGTACTTC. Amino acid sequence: CSGGTGSVTQYF. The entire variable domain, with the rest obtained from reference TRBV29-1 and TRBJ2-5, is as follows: SAVISQKPSRDICQRGTSLTIQCQVDSQVTMMFWYRQQPGQSLTLIATANQGSEATYESGFVIDKFPISRPNLTFSTLTVSNMSPEDSSIYLCSGGTGSVTQYFGPGTRLLVL.

In DNA form, the CDR3 reads TGCGCCAGCAGCTCCCTACGGACAGATTCCTATGGCTACACCTTC. Amino acid sequence: CASSSLRTDSYGYTF. J is TRBJ1-2 and V is TRBV5-1, with a tentative D call TRBD1 (6 bases). The CDR3 runs to 15 residues. The ends were cut back, 3 bases at V and 4 bases at J, with 16 bases in the middle. Germline CDR1 SGHRS, CDR2 YFSETQ. Full variable domain (remainder filled in from reference TRBV5-1 and TRBJ1-2): KAGVTQTPRYLIKTRGQQVTLSCSPISGHRSVSWYQQTPGQGLQFLFEYFSETQRNKGNFPGRFSGRQFSNSRSEMNVSTLELGDSALYLCASSSLRTDSYGYTFGSGTRLTVV.

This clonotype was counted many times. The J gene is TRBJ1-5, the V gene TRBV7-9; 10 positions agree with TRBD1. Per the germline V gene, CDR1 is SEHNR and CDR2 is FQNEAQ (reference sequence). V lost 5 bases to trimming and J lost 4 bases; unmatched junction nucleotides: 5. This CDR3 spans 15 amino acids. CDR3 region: CASSTDRGVNQPQHF. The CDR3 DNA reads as TGTGCCAGCAGCACGGACAGGGGGGTAAATCAGCCCCAGCATTTT. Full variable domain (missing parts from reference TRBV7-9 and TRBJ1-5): DTGVSQNPRHKITKRGQNVTFRCDPISEHNRLYWYRQTLGQGPEFLTYFQNEAQLEKSRLLSDRFSAERPKGSFSTLEIQRTEQGDSAMYLCASSTDRGVNQPQHFGDGTRLSIL.

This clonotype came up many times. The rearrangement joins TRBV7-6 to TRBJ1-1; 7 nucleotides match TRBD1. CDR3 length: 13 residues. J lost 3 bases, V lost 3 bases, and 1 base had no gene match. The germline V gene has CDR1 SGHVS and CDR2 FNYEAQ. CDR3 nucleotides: TGTGCCAGCAGCTTCGACAGGGACACTGAAGCTTTCTTT. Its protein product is CASSFDRDTEAFF.

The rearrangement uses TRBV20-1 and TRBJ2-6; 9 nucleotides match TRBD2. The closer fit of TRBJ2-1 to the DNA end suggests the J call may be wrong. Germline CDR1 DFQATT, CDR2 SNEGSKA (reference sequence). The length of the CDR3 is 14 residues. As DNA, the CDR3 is TGCAGTGCCACCAATAGCGGGGGCTACAATGAGCAGTTCTTC. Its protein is CSATNSGGYNEQFF.

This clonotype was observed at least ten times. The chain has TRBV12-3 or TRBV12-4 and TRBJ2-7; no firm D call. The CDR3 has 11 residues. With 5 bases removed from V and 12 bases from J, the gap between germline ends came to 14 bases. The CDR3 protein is CASSLGKARYF. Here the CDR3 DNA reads TGTGCCAGCAGTCTAGGCAAGGCCCGGTACTTC.

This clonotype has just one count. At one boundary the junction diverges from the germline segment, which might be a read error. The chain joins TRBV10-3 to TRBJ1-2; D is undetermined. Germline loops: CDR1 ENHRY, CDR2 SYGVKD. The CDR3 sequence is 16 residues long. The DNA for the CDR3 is TGTGCCAGCAGTTACTCGAGATCTAATTGGGCGAGGGGCTACACCTTC. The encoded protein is CASSYSRSNWARGYTF.

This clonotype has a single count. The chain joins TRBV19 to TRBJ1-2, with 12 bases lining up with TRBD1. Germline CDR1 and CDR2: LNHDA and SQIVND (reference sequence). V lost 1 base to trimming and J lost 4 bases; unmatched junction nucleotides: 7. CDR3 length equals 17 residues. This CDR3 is CASSIVPGQGASYGYTF. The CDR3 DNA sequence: TGTGCCAGTAGTATAGTGCCGGGACAGGGGGCCAGCTATGGCTACACCTTC.

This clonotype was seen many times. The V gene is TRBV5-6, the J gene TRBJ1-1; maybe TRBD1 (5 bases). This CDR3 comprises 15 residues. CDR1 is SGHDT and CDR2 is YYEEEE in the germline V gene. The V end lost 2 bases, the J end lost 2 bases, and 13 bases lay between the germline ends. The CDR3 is CASSLRGLLNTEAFF. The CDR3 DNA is TGTGCCAGCAGCTTAAGGGGCCTCTTAAACACTGAAGCTTTCTTT.

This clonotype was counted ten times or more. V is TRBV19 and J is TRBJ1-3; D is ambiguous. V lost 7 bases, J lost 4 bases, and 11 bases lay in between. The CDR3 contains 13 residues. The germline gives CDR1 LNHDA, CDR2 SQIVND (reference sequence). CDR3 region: CASKAQLGNTIYF. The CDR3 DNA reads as TGTGCCAGTAAGGCGCAACTCGGAAACACCATATATTTT.

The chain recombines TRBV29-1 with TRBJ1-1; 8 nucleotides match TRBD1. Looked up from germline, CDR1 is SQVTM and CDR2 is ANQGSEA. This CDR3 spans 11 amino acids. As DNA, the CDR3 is TGCTTAGGGACAGGAAACACTGAAGCTTTCTTT. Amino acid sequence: CLGTGNTEAFF.

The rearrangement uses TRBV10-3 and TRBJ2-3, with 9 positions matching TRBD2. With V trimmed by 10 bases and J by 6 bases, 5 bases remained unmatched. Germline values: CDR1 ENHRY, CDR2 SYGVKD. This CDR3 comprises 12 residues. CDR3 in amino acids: CASGGASDTQYF. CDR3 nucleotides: TGTGCCAGCGGGGGGGCCTCGGATACGCAGTATTTT.

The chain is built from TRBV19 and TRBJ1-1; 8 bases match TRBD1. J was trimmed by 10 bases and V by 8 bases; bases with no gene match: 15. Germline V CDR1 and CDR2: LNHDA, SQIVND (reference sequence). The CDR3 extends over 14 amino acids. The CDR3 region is CASDWTGRGVGAFF. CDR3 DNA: TGTGCCAGTGACTGGACAGGGAGAGGTGTTGGAGCTTTCTTT.